This T cell receptor beta chain was found in a study of cytomegalovirus exposure and HLA in healthy donors. Primers included in the PCR were 60 Vbeta and 13 Jbeta primers. Measured with immunoSEQ multiplex PCR; TCRdb has only the in-frame clones, and not every one. The sample consists of 130,000 to 150,000 clones, around 67% of them appearing once. Germline V CDR1 and CDR2: MNHEY, SMNVEV (reference sequence). V lost 6 bases to trimming and J lost 3 bases, with 11 bases between them. CDR3 length: 13 residues. The V gene is TRBV27, the J gene TRBJ1-1; D remains ambiguous. The sequence was obtained from a man younger than 35 in good health and CMV-seropositive. Sequencing was done on a sample of PBMCs. Here the CDR3 reads CASRAAEYTEAFF. CDR3 nucleotide sequence: TGTGCCAGCAGGGCCGCGGAGTACACTGAAGCTTTCTTT.